A single sample gave rise to the 32 T cell receptor beta chains below, sequenced in a study of blood T cells in healthy people across ages. With a J-beta primer mix and a sample-barcoded 5' primer, a second PCR ran 7 to 11 cycles. A single record per CDR3 protein comes from TCRdb applying MiXCR to the 5' RACE reads. This table has some 730,000 distinct CDR3 sequences, about 20% appearing once. The material sequenced was blood. The receptors here all came from a man in his sixties or seventies in good health.

This clonotype was seen a few times. The V call is TRBV20-1, the J call TRBJ2-1; the match to TRBD2 covers 14 bases. The CDR3 contains 16 residues. CDR1 is DFQATT and CDR2 is SNEGSKA in the germline V gene (reference sequence). The V gene end was trimmed by 5 bases and the J gene end by 2 bases; junction bases not matched to a gene: 5. This CDR3 is CSAAGLAGGPYNEQFF. Here the CDR3 DNA reads TGCAGTGCTGCTGGACTAGCGGGAGGACCCTACAATGAGCAGTTCTTC.

The V and J genes are TRBV20-1 and TRBJ1-3, with TRBD1 as a possible D gene (5 bases). The germline V gene encodes CDR1 DFQATT and CDR2 SNEGSKA (reference sequence). The CDR3 is 14 amino acids. V was shortened by 6 bases and J by 1 base, with 13 bases between the two germline ends. CDR3 in DNA: TGCAGTGCGAGACACGGGACTTCTGGAAACACCATATATTTT. Translation: CSARHGTSGNTIYF.

A remark on this clonotype: An end of the junction differs from the germline gene, which may be a read error. V is TRBV5-1 and J is TRBJ1-6, with D unclear. The CDR3 is made up of 15 amino acids. Germline V gene lookup returns CDR1 SGHRS and CDR2 YFSETQ. CDR3 loop: CASSLATPDNSPPHF. The CDR3 region has the DNA TGCGCCAGCAGCTTGGCGACGCCAGATAATTCACCCCCCCACTTT.

The genes are TRBV29-1 and TRBJ1-5, with D perhaps TRBD1 (5 bases). This CDR3 is 13 amino acids long. V lost 7 bases and J lost 0, with 10 bases in between. Germline V lookup: CDR1 SQVTM, CDR2 ANQGSEA. CDR3 region: CSARDDSNQPQHF. For the CDR3, the DNA is TGCAGCGCCCGGGACGATAGCAATCAGCCCCAGCATTTT.

Of note for this clonotype: At one end, the junction sequence differs from germline, possibly due to a read error. The chain employs TRBV4-2 and TRBJ2-3; 7 nucleotides agree with TRBD2. Germline CDR1 reads LGHNA; CDR2 reads YNFKEQ. The CDR3 is made up of 17 amino acids. The CDR3 protein is CASSQALVLAGTDTQYF. The CDR3 nucleotides read TGCGCCAGCAGCCAAGCCCTGGTGCTAGCGGGCACAGATACGCAGTATTTT.

This clonotype has at least ten counts. The CDR3 protein is CASSLEGGNTQYF. Here the CDR3 DNA reads TGCGCCAGCAGCTTGGAGGGAGGAAATACGCAGTATTTT. The V and J genes are TRBV5-1 and TRBJ2-3; D is perhaps TRBD2 (6 bases). Germline V gene data show CDR1 as SGHRS and CDR2 as YFSETQ. The V gene lost 0 bases and the J gene lost 7 bases, with 9 bases spanning the gap. The CDR3 runs 13 residues.

In this sample, this clonotype turned up a few times. The chain is built from TRBV7-9 and TRBJ1-6; 10 bases are shared with TRBD1. After removal of 5 bases from V and 7 bases from J, the junction contained 8 bases not matched to a gene. The CDR3 is 16 amino acids. Germline loops: CDR1 SEHNR, CDR2 FQNEAQ (reference sequence). The CDR3 here is CASSRDPGQGNSPLHF. Written as DNA, the CDR3 is TGTGCCAGCAGCCGAGACCCGGGACAGGGGAATTCACCCCTCCACTTT.

This clonotype was picked up many times. The chain links TRBV29-1 to TRBJ2-1, with D hard to call. Germline CDR1 SQVTM, CDR2 ANQGSEA. V shed 6 bases and J shed 12 bases, with 12 bases lying between them. This CDR3 spans 10 amino acids. CDR3 in amino acids: CSVLEHGQFF. The CDR3 coding sequence is TGCAGCGTCCTAGAGCATGGGCAGTTCTTC.

The genes are TRBV12-3 or TRBV12-4 and TRBJ1-2, with D possibly TRBD1 on 6 matching bases. Trimming pared 5 bases from V and 5 bases from J, leaving 18 bases between. This CDR3 spans 15 amino acids. CDR3 sequence (DNA): TGTGCCAGCAGTCCGGGGGCGGCTGTCGTTTATGGCTACACCTTC. Translation: CASSPGAAVVYGYTF.

The chain has TRBV9 and TRBJ1-1; D is possibly TRBD1 (5 bases). The ends were cut back, 2 bases at V and 2 bases at J, with 10 bases in the middle. Looked up from germline, CDR1 is SGDLS and CDR2 is YYNGEE. CDR3 length: 14 amino acids. The CDR3 reads CASSVGGANTEAFF. The CDR3 DNA is TGTGCCAGCAGCGTTGGCGGGGCAAACACTGAAGCTTTCTTT.

The rearrangement uses TRBV20-1 and TRBJ2-7; 7 nucleotides align to TRBD1. Germline CDR1 reads DFQATT; CDR2 reads SNEGSKA (reference sequence). The CDR3 sequence is 13 residues long. J lost 2 bases, V lost 6 bases, and 7 bases had no gene match. CDR3 DNA: TGCAGTGCCGCCCCGGGACAGACCTACGAGCAGTACGTC. Translation gives CSAAPGQTYEQYV.

This clonotype was seen a few times. V gene TRBV9 combines with J gene TRBJ2-3, with D perhaps matching TRBD2 (5 bases). CDR1 and CDR2 (germline): SGDLS, YYNGEE. The ends were cut back, 0 bases at V and 5 bases at J, with 10 bases in the middle. The CDR3 is made up of 14 amino acids. CDR3 coding DNA: TGTGCCAGCAGCGTAGTTTCCGGGGTAGATACGCAGTATTTT. It is translated as CASSVVSGVDTQYF. The full variable domain, in which reference TRBV9 and TRBJ2-3 provide the parts outside the CDR3, is DSGVTQTPKHLITATGQRVTLRCSPRSGDLSVYWYQQSLDQGLQFLIQYYNGEERAKGNILERFSAQQFPDLHSELNLSSLELGDSALYFCASSVVSGVDTQYFGPGTRLTVL.

This clonotype was recorded a few times. The genes are TRBV19 and TRBJ1-2; the D is unclear. The CDR3 sequence is 12 residues long. Germline V gene sequence: CDR1 LNHDA, CDR2 SQIVND (reference sequence). Deletions cut 10 bases from V and 8 bases from J, with 17 bases between. In nucleotides, the CDR3 is TGTGCCACCTCTTTTGAGTGGGTAGGCTACACCTTC. It specifies CATSFEWVGYTF.

V usage is TRBV28 and J usage is TRBJ1-2, with TRBD1 matching 7 bases. V lost 3 bases and J lost 9; bases outside the gene matches: 16. The CDR3 covers 16 residues. Germline CDR1 is MDHEN and CDR2 is SYDVKM. In DNA form, the CDR3 reads TGTGCCAGCAGTTTGGGGGGGGACAGCGGAATTACTAGCTACACCTTC. It yields the protein CASSLGGDSGITSYTF.

The rearrangement links TRBV19 to TRBJ2-5, with a possible D match to TRBD1 (7 bases). The tail of the sequence fits TRBJ2-1 better, so the J call may be wrong. The CDR3 consists of 16 residues. Germline lookup yields CDR1 LNHDA and CDR2 SQIVND (reference sequence). CDR3 loop: CASSNPRQGLNNEQFF. The CDR3 nucleotides read TGTGCCAGTAGTAACCCCAGACAGGGACTTAACAATGAGCAGTTCTTC.

This clonotype appeared many times. The chain employs TRBV20-1 and TRBJ1-2; 9 bases are a match to TRBD1. V shed 3 bases and J 6 bases; nucleotides not matched to a gene: 11. The CDR3 runs to 15 residues. The germline V gene has CDR1 DFQATT and CDR2 SNEGSKA (reference sequence). The DNA of the CDR3 is TGCAGTGCTAGCCGGACAGGGGCCGCCCAGAATGGCTACACCTTC. Translation gives CSASRTGAAQNGYTF.

This clonotype was seen just once. Being one base from a much bigger clone, this may be a read error. The gene calls are TRBV7-8 and TRBJ2-1; D uncertain. Germline V gives CDR1 SGHVS, CDR2 FQNEAQ. This CDR3 is 15 amino acids long. CDR3: CASSFDPRPYNEEFF. In DNA form, the CDR3 reads TGTGCCAGCAGCTTTGACCCGAGGCCCTACAATGAGGAGTTCTTC.

Here the CDR3 DNA reads TGTGCCAGCAGCCAATGGCCGAACACTGAAGCTTTCTTT. Protein product: CASSQWPNTEAFF. The chain employs TRBV3-1 and TRBJ1-1; D remains unclear. Germline assignment: CDR1 LGHDT and CDR2 YNNKEL (reference sequence). The V and J ends lost 2 bases and 1 base respectively, with 5 bases between them. The CDR3 runs to 13 residues. The whole variable domain, remainder taken from reference TRBV3-1 and TRBJ1-1, is DTAVSQTPKYLVTQMGNDKSIKCEQNLGHDTMYWYKQDSKKFLKIMFSYNNKELIINETVPNRFSPKSPDKAHLNLHINSLELGDSAVYFCASSQWPNTEAFFGQGTRLTVV.

This clonotype was seen a few times. The CDR3 is CSSGSVFKGSYEQYF. Here the CDR3 DNA reads TGCAGCTCCGGGTCGGTCTTTAAGGGATCCTACGAGCAGTACTTC. The chain combines TRBV29-1 with TRBJ2-5; D unclear. Gene TRBJ2-7 matches the end of the DNA better, so the J call may be wrong. Germline CDR1 and CDR2: SQVTM and ANQGSEA. The CDR3 totals 15 residues.

The chain has TRBV7-9 and TRBJ1-4; no definite D call. The ends were cut back, 1 base at V and 8 bases at J, with 11 bases in the middle. The germline CDR1 and CDR2 sequences are SEHNR and FQNEAQ (reference sequence). CDR3 length: 14 residues. The CDR3 region has the DNA TGTGCCAGCAGCTTAGGCAGCGGGTTGGAAAAACTGTTTTTT. Translating it yields CASSLGSGLEKLFF.

This clonotype was seen repeatedly, ten times or more. The chain combines TRBV9 with TRBJ1-1, with 9 positions matching TRBD1. The germline V gene has CDR1 SGDLS and CDR2 YYNGEE. This CDR3 contains 15 residues. Trimming cost V 3 bases and J 3 bases; bases outside gene matches: 6. CDR3 amino acids: CASSGQQGADTEAFF. As DNA, the CDR3 is TGTGCCAGCAGCGGACAACAGGGGGCGGACACTGAAGCTTTCTTT.

This clonotype was counted many times. The V and J genes are TRBV29-1 and TRBJ1-1, with D perhaps TRBD1 (5 bases). The V end was cut by 8 bases, the J end by 1 base, with 14 bases between. The germline V gene encodes CDR1 SQVTM and CDR2 ANQGSEA. The CDR3 sequence is 13 residues long. CDR3 sequence: CSSAGGGNTEAFF. CDR3 in DNA: TGCAGCTCTGCCGGGGGGGGGAACACTGAAGCTTTCTTT.

This clonotype turned up a few times. The chain employs TRBV27 and TRBJ2-5; D possibly uses TRBD1 or TRBD2 (5 bases each). The J call may be faulty, since TRBJ2-7 better matches the DNA end. Germline V gene lookup returns CDR1 MNHEY and CDR2 SMNVEV (reference sequence). This CDR3 spans 17 amino acids. As DNA, the CDR3 is TGTGCCAGCAGTTTATCGCAGGGTCGGGGAAGCTCCTACGAGCAGTACTTC. Protein sequence: CASSLSQGRGSSYEQYF.

This clonotype was seen only a few times. This chain joins TRBV5-1 and TRBJ2-3; D perhaps matches TRBD1 (6 bases). The CDR3 totals 15 residues. Germline CDR1 and CDR2: SGHRS and YFSETQ. V dropped 5 bases and J dropped 1 base, with 14 bases sitting between them. The CDR3 nucleotides are TGCGCCAGCAGGAATTGGGGGCTGGGCACAGATACGCAGTATTTT. This gives the protein CASRNWGLGTDTQYF.

The chain recombines TRBV5-8 with TRBJ1-4, with D perhaps TRBD1 (6 bases). Germline V gene lookup returns CDR1 SGHTS and CDR2 YDEGEE. V gave up 3 bases and J gave up 1 base, with 16 bases separating them. The CDR3 contains 17 residues. The CDR3 sequence is CASSWPRQAITNEKLFF. Here the CDR3 DNA reads TGTGCCAGCAGCTGGCCTCGACAGGCAATAACTAATGAAAAACTGTTTTTT.

This chain joins TRBV13 and TRBJ2-7, with 7 positions matching TRBD2. The CDR3 has 14 amino acids. Per the germline V gene, CDR1 is PRHDT and CDR2 is FYEKMQ (reference sequence). Trimming took 5 bases from V and 0 from J; bases not matched to a gene: 4. The CDR3 nucleotides read TGTGCCAGCAGCCCCCGGGACTACTCCTACGAGCAGTACTTC. As protein: CASSPRDYSYEQYF.

In its sample, this clonotype was seen a few times. The chain is built from TRBV12-3 or TRBV12-4 and TRBJ2-3, with 9 bases identical to TRBD2. With 8 bases clipped from V and 8 bases from J, the junction kept 11 bases outside the gene matches. The CDR3 has 14 residues. CDR3 bases: TGTGCCAGCGGGCCAGCGGGGGGATTGGGTACGCAGTATTTT. It translates to CASGPAGGLGTQYF.

This clonotype showed up just a few times. This rearrangement joins TRBV7-9 to TRBJ1-1, with a weak D call TRBD1 (5 bases). Between the trimmed V and J ends, which lost 4 bases and 8 bases, there was a span of 17 bases. CDR3 length equals 14 residues. Germline CDR1 SEHNR, CDR2 FQNEAQ (reference sequence). CDR3 sequence reads: CASSYRAGDGEAFF. In DNA form, the CDR3 reads TGTGCCAGCAGCTACCGAGCGGGGGACGGGGAAGCTTTCTTT.

Regarding this clonotype: This likely comes from a read error, as the CDR3 has no conserved phenylalanine or tryptophan at its end. The J gene is TRBJ2-5, the V gene TRBV12-3 or TRBV12-4; the D gene is possibly TRBD2 (5 bases). This CDR3 contains 12 residues. Trimming removed 7 bases from V and 4 bases from J, with 10 bases in between. The CDR3 reads CASTSGIETQYV. In nucleotides, the CDR3 is TGTGCCAGCACCTCGGGAATAGAGACCCAGTACGTC.

This clonotype was recorded a few times. CDR3 DNA sequence: TGTGCCACCAGTAAGAGCGGGGGTCAAGAGACCCAGTACTTC. Translated: CATSKSGGQETQYF. The gene calls are TRBV24-1 and TRBJ2-5, with 8 bases lining up with TRBD2. Germline loops: CDR1 KGHDR, CDR2 SFDVKD. The trim removed 6 bases at V and 2 bases at J, leaving 4 bases unmatched. The CDR3 is 14 amino acids.

This clonotype was recorded once. The chain has TRBV20-1 and TRBJ2-4; perhaps TRBD2 as D (6 bases). Looked up from germline, CDR1 is DFQATT and CDR2 is SNEGSKA (reference sequence). There are 13 residues in the CDR3. V was trimmed by 4 bases and J by 3 bases, leaving 10 bases between them. The CDR3 nucleotides read TGCAGTGCTACCGGGGGTGACAAAAACATTCAGTACTTC. This gives the protein CSATGGDKNIQYF.

This clonotype was seen only a few times. The chain has TRBV18 and TRBJ1-2; D gene uncertain. V shed 4 bases and J shed 6 bases, with 6 bases lying between them. This CDR3 contains 11 residues. The germline gives CDR1 KGHSH, CDR2 LQKENI. The DNA of the CDR3 is TGTGCCAGCTCACAGGACCATGGCTACACCTTC. It specifies CASSQDHGYTF.